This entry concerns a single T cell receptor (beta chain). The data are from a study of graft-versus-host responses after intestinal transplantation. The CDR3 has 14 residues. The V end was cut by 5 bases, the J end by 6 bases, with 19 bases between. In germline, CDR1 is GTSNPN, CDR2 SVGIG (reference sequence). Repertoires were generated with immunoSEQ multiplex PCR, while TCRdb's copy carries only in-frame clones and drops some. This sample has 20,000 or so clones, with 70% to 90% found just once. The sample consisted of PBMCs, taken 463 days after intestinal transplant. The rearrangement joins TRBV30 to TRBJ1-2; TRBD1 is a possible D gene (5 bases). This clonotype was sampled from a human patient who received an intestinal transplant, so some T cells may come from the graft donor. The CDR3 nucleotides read TGTGCCTGGGCCTGGGGGGGTACCGGGGATGGCTACACCTTC. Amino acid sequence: CAWAWGGTGDGYTF.